Sequencing of this TCR beta chain was carried out in a study of T cells in Graves' hyperthyroidism and ophthalmopathy. The ends were cut back, 2 bases at V and 0 bases at J, with 5 bases in the middle. CDR3 length: 13 residues. Germline CDR1 SGHTA, CDR2 FQGTGA. TCR beta CDR3 region amplification was performed from RNA transcripts. In the first-round RT-PCR of the TCR CDR3, the HTBI primer set was used. MiXCR was run by TCRdb on the multiplex PCR reads, yielding one entry per CDR3 protein. The sample has 500,000 to 650,000 distinct CDR3 sequences; over 15% are singletons. There are many counts of this clonotype. With duration under 3 months, ophthalmopathy was active: Clinical Activity Score at least 3, NOSPECS at least 4.

The receptor's source is a woman aged 18-29 years with Graves' ophthalmopathy. Sequenced: blood. The V call is TRBV7-3, the J call TRBJ2-7; D unresolved. The CDR3 DNA follows: TGTGCCAGCAGCTTAGTCGCCTCCTACGAGCAGTACTTC. Translation gives CASSLVASYEQYF.